The 21 T cell receptor beta chains below were found in one sample sequenced in a study of blood T cell repertoires in COVID-19. The assay was immunoSEQ multiplex PCR, and TCRdb's table has in-frame clones only and misses some. The sample consists of approximately 300,000 clones, around 92% of them appearing once. Material for sequencing was peripheral blood. The receptor set was obtained from a man aged 18 to 30 who had recovered from COVID-19.

This clone has a single count. The chain recombines TRBV7-2 with TRBJ2-7; weak D call: TRBD2 (6 bases). This CDR3 contains 13 residues. Germline CDR1 reads SGHTA; CDR2 reads FQGNSA. The V and J ends lost 3 bases and 0 bases respectively, with 6 bases between them. Here the CDR3 DNA reads TGTGCCAGCAGCTTCGGGGGCTCCTACGAGCAGTACTTC. Encoded protein: CASSFGGSYEQYF.

The CDR3 nucleotides read TGTGCCAGCACCCACTCGGGGGGTGGCTACGAGCAGTACTTC. Amino acid sequence: CASTHSGGGYEQYF. The chain employs TRBV28 and TRBJ2-7; 7 bases align to TRBD2. In germline, CDR1 is MDHEN, CDR2 SYDVKM. V gave up 7 bases and J gave up 3 bases; unmatched junction bases: 9. This CDR3 comprises 14 residues.

The chain combines TRBV7-9 with TRBJ2-3; the D is unclear. V gave up 1 base and J gave up 2 bases, with 10 bases separating them. The CDR3 has 15 amino acids. In germline, CDR1 is SEHNR, CDR2 FQNEAQ (reference sequence). This chain's CDR3 is CASSLVVSYTDTQYF. CDR3 nucleotide sequence: TGTGCCAGCAGCTTAGTGGTTAGCTACACAGATACGCAGTATTTT.

V is TRBV10-3 and J is TRBJ1-5; 8 positions match TRBD1. Germline assignment: CDR1 ENHRY and CDR2 SYGVKD. V was clipped by 6 bases and J by 0 bases; unmatched bases: 1. The CDR3 has 14 residues. CDR3 bases: TGTGCCATCAGAGGGACAGGTAGCAATCAGCCCCAGCATTTT. It yields the protein CAIRGTGSNQPQHF.

This chain links TRBV10-2 with TRBJ2-3; 12 nucleotides align to TRBD2. Trimming removed 6 bases from V and 4 bases from J; junction bases left unmatched: 5. This CDR3 contains 15 residues. Germline CDR1 is WSHSY and CDR2 is SAAADI. CDR3 DNA: TGCGCCAGCAGGGGGGGACTAGCGGGTTCAGATACGCAGTATTTT. Translating gives CASRGGLAGSDTQYF.

This clone was counted once. The J gene is TRBJ2-1, the V gene TRBV11-2; D gene unclear. Germline CDR1 reads SGHAT; CDR2 reads FQNNGV. This CDR3 is 15 amino acids long. Between the trimmed V and J ends, which lost 0 bases and 4 bases, there was a span of 10 bases. CDR3 nucleotides: TGTGCCAGCAGCTTAGATCCAGGCTTATACAATGAGCAGTTCTTC. Translating it yields CASSLDPGLYNEQFF. Supplemented by reference TRBV11-2 and TRBJ2-1, the full variable domain reads EAGVAQSPRYKIIEKRQSVAFWCNPISGHATLYWYQQILGQGPKLLIQFQNNGVVDDSQLPKDRFSAERLKGVDSTLKIQPAKLEDSAVYLCASSLDPGLYNEQFFGPGTRLTVL.

The chain links TRBV27 to TRBJ1-2, with 9 nucleotides matching TRBD1. Germline V gene data show CDR1 as MNHEY and CDR2 as SMNVEV (reference sequence). The CDR3 is made up of 13 amino acids. Trimming at V came to 5 bases and at J to 8 bases, leaving 6 bases not matched to a gene. The DNA of the CDR3 is TGTGCCAGCAGTCCTACAGGGGGCGGGGGCTACACCTTC. This encodes CASSPTGGGGYTF.

Turning to this clone: One end of the junction does not line up with germline, which may come from a read error. This chain joins TRBV27 and TRBJ2-4; D possibly corresponds to TRBD1 (6 bases). Germline CDR1 MNHEY, CDR2 SMNVEV (reference sequence). The CDR3 covers 13 residues. The CDR3 nucleotides read TGTGCCAGTAGTTACAGGGCGACAAACATTCAGTACTTC. This gives the protein CASSYRATNIQYF.

The sample holds one count of this clone. This rearrangement joins TRBV19 to TRBJ1-2, with 7 bases aligning to TRBD1. Germline V CDR1 and CDR2: LNHDA, SQIVND (reference sequence). V trimming: 3 bases; J trimming: 4 bases; junction bases outside the gene matches: 2. The length of the CDR3 is 13 residues. CDR3 DNA sequence: TGTGCCAGTAGTATGAGACAGGGCTATGGCTACACCTTC. It yields the protein CASSMRQGYGYTF.

This rearrangement joins TRBV7-9 to TRBJ2-1; tentatively, D is TRBD2 (7 bases). Germline loops: CDR1 SEHNR, CDR2 FQNEAQ (reference sequence). This CDR3 contains 15 residues. V lost 4 bases to trimming and J lost 10 bases, with 20 bases between them. The CDR3 loop is CASSSRDGGPREQFF. The CDR3 region has the DNA TGTGCCAGCAGCTCCCGGGACGGGGGGCCTCGGGAGCAGTTCTTC.

This sequence joins TRBV4-2 and TRBJ2-1; 11 bases are a match to TRBD2. Germline CDR1 is LGHNA and CDR2 is YNFKEQ. The ends lost 0 bases at V and 4 bases at J; junction bases unmatched: 11. The CDR3 totals 19 residues. In DNA, the CDR3 is TGTGCCAGCAGCCAAGAATCGGTCAGGGCTAGCGGGGGGTACAATGAGCAGTTCTTC. Protein: CASSQESVRASGGYNEQFF.

The rearrangement uses TRBV18 and TRBJ2-5; weak D call: TRBD2 (6 bases). CDR3 length: 14 residues. Germline V CDR1 and CDR2: KGHSH, LQKENI. The ends were cut back, 1 base at V and 5 bases at J, with 11 bases in the middle. The CDR3 sequence is CASSPREAAETQYF. In DNA, the CDR3 is TGTGCCAGCTCACCACGGGAGGCCGCGGAGACCCAGTACTTC.

This sequence joins TRBV4-1 and TRBJ2-1, with a weak D call TRBD2 (5 bases). The germline V gene has CDR1 MGHRA and CDR2 YSYEKL. Trimming stripped 0 bases from V and 10 bases from J, with 16 bases between. The CDR3 is 15 amino acids. The CDR3 coding sequence is TGCGCCAGCAGCCAAGATCCGACACGGGGAACCGAGCAGTTCTTC. As protein: CASSQDPTRGTEQFF.

The chain is built from TRBV9 and TRBJ2-2; TRBD2 matches 9 bases. Germline loops: CDR1 SGDLS, CDR2 YYNGEE. The CDR3 loop spans 18 amino acids. Trimming at V came to 4 bases and at J to 6 bases, leaving 16 bases not matched to a gene. This CDR3 reads CASSPPAGGTKVPGELFF. Written as DNA, the CDR3 is TGTGCCAGCAGCCCACCGGCGGGAGGGACCAAGGTGCCCGGGGAGCTGTTTTTT.

On this clone: Other DNA sequences from this sample encode an identical CDR3 as well. The gene calls are TRBV9 and TRBJ2-3; D gene uncertain. V dropped 7 bases and J dropped 2 bases, with 8 bases sitting between them. Germline V lookup: CDR1 SGDLS, CDR2 YYNGEE. The CDR3 is 12 amino acids. The CDR3 is CASSPSTDTQYF. In DNA, the CDR3 is TGTGCCAGCTCTCCCTCCACAGATACGCAGTATTTT.

Only a few counts were recorded for this clone. The chain is built from TRBV27 and TRBJ1-5; 7 bases line up with TRBD1. CDR3 length: 17 residues. Germline trimming cut 2 bases from V and 3 bases from J; bases unmatched to any gene: 10. Germline V gene data show CDR1 as MNHEY and CDR2 as SMNVEV (reference sequence). The CDR3 spells CASSLRSGGWVNQPQHF. CDR3 DNA: TGTGCCAGCAGTTTAAGATCAGGGGGATGGGTCAATCAGCCCCAGCATTTT.

The V gene is TRBV7-9, the J gene TRBJ2-1; TRBD2 agrees at 8 bases. From germline, CDR1 is SEHNR and CDR2 FQNEAQ (reference sequence). V was clipped by 5 bases and J by 7 bases; unmatched bases: 13. The CDR3 has 16 amino acids. DNA of the CDR3: TGTGCCAGCAGCCCTACCGGGACTAGAAGAGAAAATGAGCAGTTCTTC. The encoded protein is CASSPTGTRRENEQFF.

V and J are TRBV11-2 and TRBJ2-4, with 10 bases identical to TRBD2. The CDR3 spans 15 residues. Trimming removed 5 bases from V and 5 bases from J; junction bases left unmatched: 6. The germline V gene encodes CDR1 SGHAT and CDR2 FQNNGV. CDR3 bases: TGTGCCAGCAGCCAAAGCGGGGGGGCCGAAAACATTCAGTACTTC. This encodes CASSQSGGAENIQYF. The full variable domain, in which reference TRBV11-2 and TRBJ2-4 provide the parts outside the CDR3, is EAGVAQSPRYKIIEKRQSVAFWCNPISGHATLYWYQQILGQGPKLLIQFQNNGVVDDSQLPKDRFSAERLKGVDSTLKIQPAKLEDSAVYLCASSQSGGAENIQYFGAGTRLSVL.

The V and J genes are TRBV29-1 and TRBJ2-7; D not resolved. Trimming pared 0 bases from V and 1 base from J, leaving 7 bases between. The CDR3 loop spans 13 amino acids. Germline CDR1 and CDR2: SQVTM and ANQGSEA. The CDR3 spells CSVEDEDSYEQYF. CDR3 coding DNA: TGCAGCGTTGAAGATGAGGATTCCTACGAGCAGTACTTC.

V usage is TRBV2 and J usage is TRBJ2-2, with a tentative D call TRBD1 (5 bases). The CDR3 runs to 13 residues. Germline CDR1 SNHLY, CDR2 FYNNEI. Trimming removed 6 bases from V and 4 bases from J, with 9 bases in between. The CDR3 DNA reads TGTGCCAGCAGAAGGGGATTCACCGGGGAGCTGTTTTTT. Translated: CASRRGFTGELFF.

The V call is TRBV6-5, the J call TRBJ2-1; D call uncertain. Germline CDR1 and CDR2: MNHEY and SVGAGI. The ends were cut back, 4 bases at V and 0 bases at J, with 10 bases in the middle. The CDR3 length is 15 residues. The CDR3 DNA reads as TGTGCCAGCAGTTCCCTAACGAGCTCCTACAATGAGCAGTTCTTC. Amino acids: CASSSLTSSYNEQFF.